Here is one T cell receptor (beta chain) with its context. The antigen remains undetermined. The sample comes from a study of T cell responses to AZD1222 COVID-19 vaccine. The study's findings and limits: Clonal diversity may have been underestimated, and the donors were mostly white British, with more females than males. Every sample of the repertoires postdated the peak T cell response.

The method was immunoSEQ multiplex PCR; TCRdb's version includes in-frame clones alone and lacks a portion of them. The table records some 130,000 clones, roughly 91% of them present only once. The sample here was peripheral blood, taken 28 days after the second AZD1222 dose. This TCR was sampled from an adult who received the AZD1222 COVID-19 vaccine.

The DNA for the CDR3 is TGTGCCAGCAGTGATTCCCAATCTGGCTACACCTTC. This sequence encodes CASSDSQSGYTF. The chain joins TRBV6-1 to TRBJ1-2; unclear D gene. The ends were cut back, 3 bases at V and 7 bases at J, with 9 bases in the middle. The CDR3 spans 12 residues. Germline V lookup: CDR1 MNHNS, CDR2 SASEGT.